Listed here is a single TCR beta chain. Its antigen is unknown. Naive CD4+ cells had CD25+ Tregs removed. V lost 4 bases and J 4 bases, leaving 7 bases between the germline ends. Looked up from germline, CDR1 is SGHDN and CDR2 is FVKESK. The CDR3 extends over 13 amino acids. Semi-nested PCR with Nested Universal Primer A followed constant-region reverse priming of full-length variable regions. MiXCR was run by TCRdb on the 5' RACE reads, yielding one entry per CDR3 protein. The repertoire holds approximately 37,000 distinct CDR3 sequences, about 19% seen once, with 2.8% in the top ten. Regarding the study as a whole: Whole repertoires were not studied in the larger cohort, only one V-J beta rearrangement. Tumor Treg TCRs overlapped most with tumor naive CD4+ cells.

Specimen: naive CD4+ T cells sorted from a lymph node. Described subset: naive CD4+ T cells, CD4+CD45RA+CD25-. The receptor comes from a female donor with breast cancer. The chain links TRBV14 to TRBJ2-2; D unresolved. In DNA, the CDR3 is TGTGCCAGCAGCCGCTCCGCCACCGGGGAGCTGTTTTTT. It specifies CASSRSATGELFF.